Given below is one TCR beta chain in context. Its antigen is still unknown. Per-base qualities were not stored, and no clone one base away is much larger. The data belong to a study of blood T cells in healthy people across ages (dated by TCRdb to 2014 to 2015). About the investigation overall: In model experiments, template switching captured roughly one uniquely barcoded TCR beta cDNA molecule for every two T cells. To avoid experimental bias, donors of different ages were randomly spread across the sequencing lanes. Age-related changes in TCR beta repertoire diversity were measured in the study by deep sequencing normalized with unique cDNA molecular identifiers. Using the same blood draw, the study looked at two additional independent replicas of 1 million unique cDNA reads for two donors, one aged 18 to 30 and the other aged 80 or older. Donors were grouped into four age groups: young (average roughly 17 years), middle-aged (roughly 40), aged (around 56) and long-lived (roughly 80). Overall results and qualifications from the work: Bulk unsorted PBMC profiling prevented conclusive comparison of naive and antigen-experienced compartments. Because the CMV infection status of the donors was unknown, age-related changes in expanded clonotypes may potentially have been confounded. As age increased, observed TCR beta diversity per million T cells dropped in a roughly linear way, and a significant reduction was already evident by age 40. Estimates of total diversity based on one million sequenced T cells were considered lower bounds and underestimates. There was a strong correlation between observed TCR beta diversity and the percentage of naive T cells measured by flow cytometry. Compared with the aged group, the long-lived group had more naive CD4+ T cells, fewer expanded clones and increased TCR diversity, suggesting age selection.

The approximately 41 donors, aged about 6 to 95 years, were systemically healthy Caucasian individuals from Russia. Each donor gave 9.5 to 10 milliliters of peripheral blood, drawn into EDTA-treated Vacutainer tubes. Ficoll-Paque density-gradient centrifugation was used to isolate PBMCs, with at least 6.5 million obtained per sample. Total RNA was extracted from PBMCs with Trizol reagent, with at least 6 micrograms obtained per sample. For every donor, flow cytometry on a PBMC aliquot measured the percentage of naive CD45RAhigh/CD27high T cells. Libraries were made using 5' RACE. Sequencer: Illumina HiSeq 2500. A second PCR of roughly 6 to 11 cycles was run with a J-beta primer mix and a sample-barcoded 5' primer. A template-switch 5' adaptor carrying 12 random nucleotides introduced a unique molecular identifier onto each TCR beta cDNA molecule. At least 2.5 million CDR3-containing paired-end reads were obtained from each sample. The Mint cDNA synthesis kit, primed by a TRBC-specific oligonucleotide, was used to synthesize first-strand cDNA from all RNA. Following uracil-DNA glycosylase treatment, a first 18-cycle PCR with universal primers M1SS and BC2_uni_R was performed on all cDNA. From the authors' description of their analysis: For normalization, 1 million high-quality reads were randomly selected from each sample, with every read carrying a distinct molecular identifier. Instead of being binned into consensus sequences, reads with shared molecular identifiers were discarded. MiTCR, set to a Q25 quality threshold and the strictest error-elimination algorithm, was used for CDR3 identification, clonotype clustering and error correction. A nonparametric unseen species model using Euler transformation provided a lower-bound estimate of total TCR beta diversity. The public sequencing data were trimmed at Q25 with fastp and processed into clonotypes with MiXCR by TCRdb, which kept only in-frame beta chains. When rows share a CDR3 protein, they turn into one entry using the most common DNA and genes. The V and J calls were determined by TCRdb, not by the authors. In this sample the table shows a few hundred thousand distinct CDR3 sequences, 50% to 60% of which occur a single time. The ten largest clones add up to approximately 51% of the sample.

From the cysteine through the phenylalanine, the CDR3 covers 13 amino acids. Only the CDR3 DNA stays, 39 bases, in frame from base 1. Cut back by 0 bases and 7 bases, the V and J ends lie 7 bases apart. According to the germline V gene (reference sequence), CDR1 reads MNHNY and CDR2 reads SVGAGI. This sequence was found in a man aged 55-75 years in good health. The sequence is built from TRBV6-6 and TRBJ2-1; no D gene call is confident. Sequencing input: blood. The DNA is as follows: TGTGCCAGCAGTTACTCGTGGGGAAATGAGCAGTTCTTC. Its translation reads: CASSYSWGNEQFF.